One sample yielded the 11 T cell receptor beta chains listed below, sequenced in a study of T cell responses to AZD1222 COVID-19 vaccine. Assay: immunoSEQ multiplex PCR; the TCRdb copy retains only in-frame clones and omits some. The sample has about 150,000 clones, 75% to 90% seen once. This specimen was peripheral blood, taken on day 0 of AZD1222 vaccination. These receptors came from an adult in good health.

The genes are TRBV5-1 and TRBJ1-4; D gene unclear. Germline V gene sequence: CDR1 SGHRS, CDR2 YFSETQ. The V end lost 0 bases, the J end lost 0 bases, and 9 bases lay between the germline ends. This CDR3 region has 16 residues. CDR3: CASSLAVDATNEKLFF. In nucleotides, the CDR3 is TGCGCCAGCAGCTTGGCGGTAGATGCAACTAATGAAAAACTGTTTTTT.

The CDR3 DNA follows: TGTGCCTCATCACTCCCCAACGGGCGGGAGACCCAGTACTTC. Encoded protein: CASSLPNGRETQYF. The rearrangement uses TRBV2 and TRBJ2-5; D remains unclear. The germline gives CDR1 SNHLY, CDR2 FYNNEI. CDR3 length equals 14 residues. Trimming left V 11 bases short and J 5 bases short, with 21 bases between. Using reference TRBV2 and TRBJ2-5 for the parts outside the CDR3, the full variable domain is EPEVTQTPSHQVTQMGQEVILRCVPISNHLYFYWYRQILGQKVEFLVSFYNNEISEKSEIFDDQFSVERPDGSNFTLKIRSTKLEDSAMYFCASSLPNGRETQYFGPGTRLLVL.

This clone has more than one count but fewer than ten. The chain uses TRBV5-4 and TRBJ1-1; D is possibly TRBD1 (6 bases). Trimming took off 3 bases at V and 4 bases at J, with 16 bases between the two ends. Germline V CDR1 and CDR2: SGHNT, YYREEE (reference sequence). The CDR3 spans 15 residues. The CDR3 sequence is CASSSQQGRGTEAFF. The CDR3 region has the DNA TGTGCCAGCAGCTCCCAACAGGGACGGGGCACTGAAGCTTTCTTT.

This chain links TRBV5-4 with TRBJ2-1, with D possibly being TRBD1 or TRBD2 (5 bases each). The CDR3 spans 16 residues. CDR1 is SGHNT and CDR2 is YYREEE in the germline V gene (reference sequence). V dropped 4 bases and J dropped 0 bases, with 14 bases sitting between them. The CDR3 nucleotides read TGTGCCAGCAGCCGGGGACGGGCCAGCTCCTACAATGAGCAGTTCTTC. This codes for CASSRGRASSYNEQFF.

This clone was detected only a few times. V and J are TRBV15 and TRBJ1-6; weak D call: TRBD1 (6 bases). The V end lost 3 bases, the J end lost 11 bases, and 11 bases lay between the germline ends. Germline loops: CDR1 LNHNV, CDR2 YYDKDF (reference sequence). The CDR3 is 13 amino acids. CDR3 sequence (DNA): TGTGCCACCAGCAGGAGGGGGGGGACACCCCTCCACTTT. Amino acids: CATSRRGGTPLHF.

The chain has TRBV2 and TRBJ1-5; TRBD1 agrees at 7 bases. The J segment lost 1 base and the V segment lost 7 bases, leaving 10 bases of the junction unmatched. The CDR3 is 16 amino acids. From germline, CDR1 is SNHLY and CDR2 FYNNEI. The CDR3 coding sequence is TGTGCCAGCACCGGACAGGTAGTTAGGAGCAATCAGCCCCAGCATTTT. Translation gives CASTGQVVRSNQPQHF.

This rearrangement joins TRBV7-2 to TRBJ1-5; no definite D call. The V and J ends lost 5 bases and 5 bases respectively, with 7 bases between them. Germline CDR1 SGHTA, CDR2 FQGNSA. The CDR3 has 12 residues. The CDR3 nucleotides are TGTGCCAGCAGCCAACCCCATCAGCCCCAGCATTTT. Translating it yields CASSQPHQPQHF. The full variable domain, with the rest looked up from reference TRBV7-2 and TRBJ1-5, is GAGVSQSPSNKVTEKGKDVELRCDPISGHTALYWYRQSLGQGLEFLIYFQGNSAPDKSGLPSDRFSAERTGGSVSTLTIQRTQQEDSAVYLCASSQPHQPQHFGDGTRLSIL.

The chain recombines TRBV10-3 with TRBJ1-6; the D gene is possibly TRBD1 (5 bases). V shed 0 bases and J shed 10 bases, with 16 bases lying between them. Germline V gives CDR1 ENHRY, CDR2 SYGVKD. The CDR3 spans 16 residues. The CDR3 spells CAISESPAGPESPLHF. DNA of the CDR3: TGTGCCATCAGTGAGTCACCGGCAGGGCCAGAGTCACCCCTCCACTTT.

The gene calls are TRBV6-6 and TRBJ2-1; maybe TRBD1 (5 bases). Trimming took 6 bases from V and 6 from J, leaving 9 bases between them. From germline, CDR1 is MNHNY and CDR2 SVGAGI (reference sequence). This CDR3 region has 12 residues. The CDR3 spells CASRPRGNEQFF. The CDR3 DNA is TGTGCCAGCAGGCCTAGGGGCAATGAGCAGTTCTTC.

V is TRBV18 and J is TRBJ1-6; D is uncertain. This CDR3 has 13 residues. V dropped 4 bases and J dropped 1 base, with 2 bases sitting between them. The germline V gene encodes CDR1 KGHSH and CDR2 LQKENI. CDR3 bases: TGTGCCAGCTCACAGTCCTATAATTCACCCCTCCACTTT. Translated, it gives CASSQSYNSPLHF.

This CDR3 is CASSIIGAANTEAFF. The CDR3 nucleotides are TGTGCCAGTAGTATCATAGGGGCAGCGAACACTGAAGCTTTCTTT. The gene calls are TRBV19 and TRBJ1-1; TRBD1 is a possible D gene (5 bases). Trimming left V 3 bases short and J 1 base short, with 12 bases between. This CDR3 is built from 15 residues. Germline V gives CDR1 LNHDA, CDR2 SQIVND (reference sequence).